The TCR beta chain under discussion was sequenced for a study of blood T cell repertoires in COVID-19. Across the whole study: The United States, Italy and Spain were the sources of the acute and convalescent COVID-19 samples. T cells, B-cell-depleted T cells, or PBMCs supplied cDNA or gDNA.

How the authors handled the data: Reference gene primer amplification yielded estimated nucleated cell counts. Sequencing used immunoSEQ multiplex PCR; TCRdb keeps in-frame clones, though not all of them. That table supplies the V and J calls and clone size; D and trimming were determined from the DNA. The table has 40,000 to 65,000 clones, around 84% seen once. V lost 4 bases, J lost 4 bases, and 15 bases lay in between. The CDR3 sequence is 15 residues long. CDR1 and CDR2 (germline): SGDLS, YYNGEE. The rearrangement joins TRBV9 to TRBJ1-5; no definite D call. The material sequenced was peripheral blood. The TCR comes from a man aged 65 to 85 with active COVID-19. The CDR3 nucleotides are TGTGCCAGCAGCCCTCAAGGGCGGGCTAATCAGCCCCAGCATTTT. Its translation is CASSPQGRANQPQHF.